The 14 T cell receptor beta chains below all came from one sample that was sequenced in a study of blood T cell repertoires in COVID-19. Some clones are missing from TCRdb's copy, which holds only in-frame ones; the method was immunoSEQ multiplex PCR. The top ten hold 5.6% of the sample, which has around 200,000 clones, roughly 86% seen once. Sequencing used PBMCs or T cells enriched from blood (not recorded which). The source is a middle-aged man with acute COVID-19.

J is TRBJ2-7 and V is TRBV28, with TRBD1 as a possible D gene (6 bases). With 2 bases removed from V and 3 bases from J, the gap between germline ends came to 11 bases. The CDR3 has 14 residues. CDR1 and CDR2 (germline): MDHEN, SYDVKM. This chain's CDR3 is CASSLPQGRYEQYF. In DNA form, the CDR3 reads TGTGCCAGCAGTTTACCACAGGGCCGCTACGAGCAGTACTTC.

The rearrangement uses TRBV15 and TRBJ1-5; no reliable D call. Trimming took 1 base from V and 2 from J, leaving 9 bases between them. CDR1 is LNHNV, CDR2 YYDKDF, per germline (reference sequence). This CDR3 spans 15 amino acids. The CDR3 DNA reads TGTGCCACCAGCAGAGCACCGGTGGGCAATCAGCCCCAGCATTTT. The encoded protein is CATSRAPVGNQPQHF.

The V call is TRBV7-9, the J call TRBJ1-6; weak D call: TRBD1 (6 bases). Deletions cut 3 bases from V and 5 bases from J, with 11 bases between. Germline V gene lookup returns CDR1 SEHNR and CDR2 FQNEAQ (reference sequence). This CDR3 is built from 15 residues. The DNA for the CDR3 is TGTGCCAGCAGCTTTAACTCAGGGGATAATTCACCCCTCCACTTT. This translates into CASSFNSGDNSPLHF.

The CDR3 nucleotides read TGTGCCAGCAGTGACACAGGGTTCTATGGCTACACCTTC. Its protein is CASSDTGFYGYTF. V and J are TRBV2 and TRBJ1-2, with D tentatively TRBD1 (6 bases). Germline V lookup: CDR1 SNHLY, CDR2 FYNNEI. V was clipped by 3 bases and J by 4 bases, with 9 bases between them. The CDR3 has 13 residues.

The chain employs TRBV7-3 and TRBJ2-1; 9 bases fit TRBD1. Trimming removed 5 bases from V and 6 bases from J; junction bases left unmatched: 2. In germline, CDR1 is SGHTA, CDR2 FQGTGA. CDR3 length equals 13 residues. Here the CDR3 reads CASSRDRANEQFF. CDR3 DNA sequence: TGTGCCAGCAGCCGGGACAGGGCCAATGAGCAGTTCTTC.

This clone was observed a single time. The rearrangement uses TRBV19 and TRBJ2-1, with 13 bases fitting TRBD2. V lost 6 bases and J lost 7; bases outside the gene matches: 9. This CDR3 is built from 16 residues. Germline values: CDR1 LNHDA, CDR2 SQIVND (reference sequence). The CDR3 DNA follows: TGTGCCAGTAGCTCGACCTGGACTAGCGGGAGAAATGAGCAGTTCTTC. The encoded protein is CASSSTWTSGRNEQFF.

DNA for the CDR3: TGTGGCCTACTAGCGGAGGGAACTGGGGATGAGCAGTTCTTC. This encodes CGLLAEGTGDEQFF. This chain uses TRBV19 with TRBJ2-1; 8 nucleotides match TRBD2. This CDR3 comprises 14 residues. CDR1 is LNHDA, CDR2 SQIVND, per germline (reference sequence).

This clone occurred a few times. This chain joins TRBV7-9 and TRBJ1-2; D gene ambiguous. The CDR3 loop spans 16 amino acids. Germline lookup yields CDR1 SEHNR and CDR2 FQNEAQ (reference sequence). With 6 bases removed from V and 4 bases from J, the gap between germline ends came to 21 bases. This CDR3 is CASRGISSSTGYGYTF. Here the CDR3 DNA reads TGTGCCAGCAGGGGTATTTCCTCTTCGACGGGCTATGGCTACACCTTC.

The rearrangement uses TRBV7-3 and TRBJ2-3; D possibly corresponds to TRBD1 (5 bases). CDR3 length: 15 amino acids. Trimming removed 1 base at V and 0 bases at J, with 8 bases between. Germline V gene sequence: CDR1 SGHTA, CDR2 FQGTGA. The chain's CDR3 is CASSLRQKSTDTQYF. CDR3 nucleotides: TGTGCCAGCAGCTTAAGACAGAAAAGCACAGATACGCAGTATTTT.

Only one count was recorded for this clone. This rearrangement joins TRBV7-3 to TRBJ2-5; D perhaps matches TRBD2 (5 bases). Trimming took 2 bases from V and 4 from J, leaving 8 bases between them. The CDR3 runs to 13 residues. Germline CDR1 and CDR2: SGHTA and FQGTGA. The DNA of the CDR3 is TGTGCCAGCAGCTTAGAAGGGAGAGAGACCCAGTACTTC. Translation gives CASSLEGRETQYF.

CDR3 in amino acids: CASSLYSGGGRPEAFF. The CDR3 coding sequence is TGTGCCAGCAGTTTATACAGCGGCGGGGGACGTCCTGAAGCTTTCTTT. V is TRBV28 and J is TRBJ1-1; perhaps TRBD1 as D (5 bases). The CDR3 has 16 residues. Germline CDR1 MDHEN, CDR2 SYDVKM. V was cut by 1 base and J by 6 bases, with 18 bases left in between.

The J gene is TRBJ1-1, the V gene TRBV27; unclear D gene. Trimming removed 2 bases at V and 0 bases at J, with 10 bases between. The CDR3 loop spans 15 amino acids. Germline V CDR1 and CDR2: MNHEY, SMNVEV (reference sequence). CDR3 in DNA: TGTGCCAGCAGTTTAACCGCAGTGATGAACACTGAAGCTTTCTTT. Translating it yields CASSLTAVMNTEAFF.

This rearrangement joins TRBV27 to TRBJ2-3, with 9 positions matching TRBD1. Germline CDR1 MNHEY, CDR2 SMNVEV (reference sequence). J lost 5 bases, V lost 3 bases, and 6 bases had no gene match. The CDR3 has 15 amino acids. The CDR3 spells CASSFFDRGRDTQYF. CDR3 coding DNA: TGTGCCAGCAGTTTCTTCGACAGGGGGAGAGATACGCAGTATTTT.

The J gene is TRBJ1-4, the V gene TRBV7-9; D remains unclear. From germline, CDR1 is SEHNR and CDR2 FQNEAQ (reference sequence). The CDR3 consists of 11 residues. Trimming stripped 6 bases from V and 12 bases from J, with 11 bases between. CDR3 loop: CASSPLGQLFF. CDR3 DNA: TGTGCCAGCAGTCCTCTTGGCCAACTGTTTTTT.